What follows are 11 T cell receptor beta chains derived from one specimen sequenced in a study of cytomegalovirus exposure and HLA in healthy donors. A multiplex PCR was run with 60 Vbeta primers and 13 Jbeta primers. Repertoires were generated with immunoSEQ multiplex PCR, while TCRdb's copy carries only in-frame clones and drops some. The sample includes approximately 240,000 clones, more than 60% of them seen just once. The sample taken for sequencing was PBMCs. The receptors here all came from a woman aged 55-75 years in good health and CMV-seropositive.

The genes are TRBV19 and TRBJ2-4; TRBD1 agrees at 9 bases. V lost 4 bases to trimming and J lost 2 bases; unmatched junction nucleotides: 9. The CDR3 extends over 17 amino acids. Germline loops: CDR1 LNHDA, CDR2 SQIVND (reference sequence). CDR3: CASSNKGQGGTKNIQYF. The CDR3, as DNA: TGTGCCAGTAGTAACAAGGGACAGGGAGGAACCAAAAACATTCAGTACTTC. The full variable domain, its missing parts supplied by reference TRBV19 and TRBJ2-4, is DGGITQSPKYLFRKEGQNVTLSCEQNLNHDAMYWYRQDPGQGLRLIYYSQIVNDFQKGDIAEGYSVSREKKESFPLTVTSAQKNPTAFYLCASSNKGQGGTKNIQYFGAGTRLSVL.

The V and J genes are TRBV27 and TRBJ1-3; 8 nucleotides match TRBD1. Losses at the gene ends were 4 bases for V and 1 base for J; bases not matched to a gene: 3. Germline V gives CDR1 MNHEY, CDR2 SMNVEV (reference sequence). The CDR3 spans 15 residues. The CDR3 nucleotides read TGTGCCAGCAGTTCCCAGGGGGCGTCTGGAAACACCATATATTTT. It codes for CASSSQGASGNTIYF.

The J gene is TRBJ1-2, the V gene TRBV6-5, with D unresolved. Germline V gene sequence: CDR1 MNHEY, CDR2 SVGAGI. The ends were cut back, 2 bases at V and 6 bases at J, with 13 bases in the middle. The CDR3 runs to 14 residues. Here the CDR3 reads CASSYSSGYNGYTF. The CDR3 DNA reads TGTGCCAGCAGTTACAGTTCAGGATACAATGGCTACACCTTC.

The V gene is TRBV11-2, the J gene TRBJ1-4; 8 bases agree with TRBD1. The V segment lost 4 bases and the J segment 6 bases; nucleotides outside the gene matches: 10. This CDR3 is built from 16 residues. Germline assignment: CDR1 SGHAT and CDR2 FQNNGV. The CDR3 DNA reads as TGTGCCAGCAGCTCACCAGGGGGCCCGCACCATGAAAAACTGTTTTTT. It translates to CASSSPGGPHHEKLFF.

The chain is built from TRBV28 and TRBJ2-7; 7 bases fit TRBD1. The CDR3 has 14 residues. From germline, CDR1 is MDHEN and CDR2 SYDVKM. V shed 5 bases, J shed 5 bases, and the junction held 9 bases outside the gene matches. The CDR3 is CASSIQGLTNEQYF. The CDR3 nucleotides are TGTGCCAGCAGTATACAGGGGCTAACTAACGAGCAGTACTTC.

The DNA of the CDR3 is TGTGCCAGCAGCCGAAATCTAGCGGCAAGCTCCTACGAGCAGTACTTC. Translating it yields CASSRNLAASSYEQYF. V is TRBV7-2 and J is TRBJ2-5, with 7 bases that match TRBD2. The DNA end favors TRBJ2-7, so the J call may be wrong. Germline V gene data show CDR1 as SGHTA and CDR2 as FQGNSA. The CDR3 has 16 amino acids.

Regarding this clone: The sample carries other DNA sequences with the same CDR3. The chain recombines TRBV5-1 with TRBJ2-3; 10 bases are shared with TRBD2. Germline CDR1 is SGHRS and CDR2 is YFSETQ. This CDR3 has 15 residues. Germline trimming cut 2 bases from V and 1 base from J; bases unmatched to any gene: 1. This CDR3 is CASSFLAGGTDTQYF. DNA for the CDR3: TGCGCCAGCAGCTTTCTAGCGGGGGGCACAGATACGCAGTATTTT.

The chain recombines TRBV11-3 with TRBJ1-3; D may be TRBD1 (6 bases). CDR1 and CDR2 (germline): SGHNT, YENEEA. The CDR3 runs to 17 residues. V was clipped by 0 bases and J by 0 bases, with 12 bases between them. CDR3 coding DNA: TGTGCCAGCAGCTTAGAACCCAGGGGCTCCTCTGGAAACACCATATATTTT. Translation gives CASSLEPRGSSGNTIYF.

The chain has TRBV4-2 and TRBJ2-2; D uncertain. The CDR3 is 18 amino acids. CDR1 is LGHNA and CDR2 is YNFKEQ in the germline V gene. V was pared by 0 bases and J by 0 bases, with 14 bases between. The CDR3 coding sequence is TGTGCCAGCAGCCAAGAAGGTACTACCAGCGCGAACACCGGGGAGCTGTTTTTT. It yields the protein CASSQEGTTSANTGELFF.

This clone was detected a few times. The rearrangement uses TRBV4-2 and TRBJ2-5; 11 nucleotides line up with TRBD2. This CDR3 has 16 residues. CDR1 and CDR2 (germline): LGHNA, YNFKEQ. With 0 bases clipped from V and 6 bases from J, the junction kept 6 bases outside the gene matches. The CDR3 loop is CASSQDLAGGLKTQYF. The DNA of the CDR3 is TGTGCCAGCAGCCAAGATTTAGCGGGGGGGTTGAAGACCCAGTACTTC.

The rearrangement links TRBV7-2 to TRBJ2-7; TRBD1 matches at 9 bases. In germline, CDR1 is SGHTA, CDR2 FQGNSA. Trimming removed 4 bases from V and 2 bases from J; junction bases left unmatched: 3. This CDR3 is built from 14 residues. The CDR3 spells CASSSQGATYEQYF. Here the CDR3 DNA reads TGTGCCAGCAGCTCACAGGGGGCAACCTACGAGCAGTACTTC. Variable domain in full (rest from reference TRBV7-2 and TRBJ2-7): GAGVSQSPSNKVTEKGKDVELRCDPISGHTALYWYRQSLGQGLEFLIYFQGNSAPDKSGLPSDRFSAERTGGSVSTLTIQRTQQEDSAVYLCASSSQGATYEQYFGPGTRLTVT.